The 5 T cell receptor beta chains below all came from one sample that was sequenced in a study of T-cell memory formation after mild COVID-19. TCRdb analysed the 5' RACE reads with MiXCR anew, one entry per CDR3 protein. The top ten clones hold over 10% of a sample with fewer than 250,000 distinct CDR3 sequences, around 30% of them seen once. The sample was PBMCs or a T cell subset sorted from them (not recorded which). These receptors all stem from an adult woman who had mild COVID-19 (a few samples of this study predate the infection). Cell type and time point are not known.

V is TRBV4-1 and J is TRBJ2-7; D is undetermined. Looked up from germline, CDR1 is MGHRA and CDR2 is YSYEKL. The CDR3 is 15 amino acids. Trimming shortened V by 1 base and J by 4 bases, and 14 bases separated the two germline ends. In DNA form, the CDR3 reads TGCGCCAGCAGCCAAGGAGATGCTATGGCATACGAGCAGTACTTC. As protein: CASSQGDAMAYEQYF.

This clonotype was counted between two and nine times. This chain joins TRBV20-1 and TRBJ2-1, with 8 nucleotides matching TRBD2. Germline lookup yields CDR1 DFQATT and CDR2 SNEGSKA (reference sequence). With 4 bases clipped from V and 5 bases from J, the junction kept 10 bases outside the gene matches. This CDR3 has 15 residues. DNA of the CDR3: TGCAGTGCTAAACACAGCGGGAGAGGCAACAATGAGCAGTTCTTC. It yields the protein CSAKHSGRGNNEQFF.

The chain uses TRBV7-9 and TRBJ1-1, with D perhaps TRBD1 (6 bases). Germline assignment: CDR1 SEHNR and CDR2 FQNEAQ (reference sequence). Between the trimmed V and J ends, which lost 7 bases and 11 bases, there was a span of 14 bases. The length of the CDR3 is 11 residues. The CDR3 DNA is TGTGCCAGCAACTTGGGGGGGCCGGCTTTCTTT. This translates into CASNLGGPAFF.

This clonotype showed up just a few times. The chain combines TRBV5-1 with TRBJ1-2; TRBD1 might be the D (5 bases). The V end lost 0 bases, the J end lost 9 bases, and 18 bases lay between the germline ends. The CDR3 has 15 residues. Looked up from germline, CDR1 is SGHRS and CDR2 is YFSETQ. The CDR3 nucleotides read TGCGCCAGCAGCTTGGCCAAAGGGGTATCGCGGAGCTACACCTTC. It yields the protein CASSLAKGVSRSYTF.

This clonotype has a handful of counts. The J gene is TRBJ1-5, the V gene TRBV5-1; possible D gene TRBD1, 5 bases. The CDR3 consists of 18 residues. CDR1 SGHRS and CDR2 YFSETQ come from the germline V gene. V gave up 0 bases and J gave up 2 bases, with 18 bases separating them. In nucleotides, the CDR3 is TGCGCCAGCAGCTTGGTAAAGGTGTGGGGCAAGGGCAATCAGCCCCAGCATTTT. Residues: CASSLVKVWGKGNQPQHF. The whole variable domain, filled in from reference TRBV5-1 and TRBJ1-5, reads KAGVTQTPRYLIKTRGQQVTLSCSPISGHRSVSWYQQTPGQGLQFLFEYFSETQRNKGNFPGRFSGRQFSNSRSEMNVSTLELGDSALYLCASSLVKVWGKGNQPQHFGDGTRLSIL.